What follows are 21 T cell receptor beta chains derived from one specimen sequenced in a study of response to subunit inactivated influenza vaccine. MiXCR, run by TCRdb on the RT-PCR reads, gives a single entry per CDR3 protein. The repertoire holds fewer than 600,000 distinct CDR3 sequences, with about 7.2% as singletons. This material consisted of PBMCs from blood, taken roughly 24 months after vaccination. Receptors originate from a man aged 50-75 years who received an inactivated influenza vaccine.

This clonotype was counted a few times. CDR3 sequence: CASSPRTARGEQYF. In nucleotides, the CDR3 is TGTGCCAGCAGTCCCCGGACAGCGAGGGGCGAGCAGTACTTC. This chain connects TRBV6-1 to TRBJ2-7, with D possibly being TRBD1 (6 bases). Per the germline V gene, CDR1 is MNHNS and CDR2 is SASEGT. The CDR3 extends over 14 amino acids. The V end lost 5 bases, the J end lost 6 bases, and 17 bases lay between the germline ends.

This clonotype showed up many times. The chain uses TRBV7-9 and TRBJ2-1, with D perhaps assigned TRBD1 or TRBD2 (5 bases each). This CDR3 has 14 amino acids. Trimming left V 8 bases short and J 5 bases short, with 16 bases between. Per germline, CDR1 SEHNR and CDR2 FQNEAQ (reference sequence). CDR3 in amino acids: CASRGLGPNNEQFF. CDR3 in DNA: TGTGCCAGCCGCGGACTGGGGCCAAACAATGAGCAGTTCTTC.

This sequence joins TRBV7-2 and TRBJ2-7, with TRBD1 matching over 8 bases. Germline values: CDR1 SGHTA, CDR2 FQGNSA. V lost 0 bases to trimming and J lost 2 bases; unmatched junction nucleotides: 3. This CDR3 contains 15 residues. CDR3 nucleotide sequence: TGTGCCAGCAGCTTAGCGAACAGGGGGGCCTACGAGCAGTACTTC. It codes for CASSLANRGAYEQYF.

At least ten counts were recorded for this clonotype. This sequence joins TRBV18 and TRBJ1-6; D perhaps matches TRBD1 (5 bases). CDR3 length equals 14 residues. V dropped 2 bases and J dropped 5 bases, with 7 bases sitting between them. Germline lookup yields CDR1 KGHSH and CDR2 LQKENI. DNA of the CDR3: TGTGCCAGCTCACCAGACAGAAATAATTCACCCCTCCACTTT. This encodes CASSPDRNNSPLHF.

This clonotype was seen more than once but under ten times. The CDR3 protein is CSAENRESNQPQHF. CDR3 DNA sequence: TGCAGTGCGGAGAACAGGGAAAGCAATCAGCCCCAGCATTTT. This rearrangement joins TRBV20-1 to TRBJ1-5; the D gene is possibly TRBD1 (6 bases). This CDR3 spans 14 amino acids. Germline CDR1 and CDR2: DFQATT and SNEGSKA (reference sequence). Trimming left V 6 bases short and J 1 base short, with 13 bases between.

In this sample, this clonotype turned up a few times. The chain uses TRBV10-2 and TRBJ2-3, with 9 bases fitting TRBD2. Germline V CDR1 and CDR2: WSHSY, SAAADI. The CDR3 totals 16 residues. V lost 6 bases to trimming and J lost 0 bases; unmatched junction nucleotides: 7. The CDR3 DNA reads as TGCGCCAGCAGCGCACTAGCGGGCCTGAGCACAGATACGCAGTATTTT. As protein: CASSALAGLSTDTQYF.

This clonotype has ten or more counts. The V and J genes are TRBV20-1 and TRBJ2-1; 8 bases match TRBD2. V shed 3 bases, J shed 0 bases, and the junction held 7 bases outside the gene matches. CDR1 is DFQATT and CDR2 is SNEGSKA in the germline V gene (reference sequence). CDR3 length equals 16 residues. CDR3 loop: CSARDLAGTSYNEQFF. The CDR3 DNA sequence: TGCAGTGCTAGGGACCTAGCGGGCACCTCCTACAATGAGCAGTTCTTC.

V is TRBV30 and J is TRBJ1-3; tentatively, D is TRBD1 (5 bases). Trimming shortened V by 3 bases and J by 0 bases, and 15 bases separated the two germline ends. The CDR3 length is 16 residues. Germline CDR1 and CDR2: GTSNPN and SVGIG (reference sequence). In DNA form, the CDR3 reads TGTGCCTGGAGACCGAAACAGGTTAACTCTGGAAACACCATATATTTT. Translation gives CAWRPKQVNSGNTIYF.

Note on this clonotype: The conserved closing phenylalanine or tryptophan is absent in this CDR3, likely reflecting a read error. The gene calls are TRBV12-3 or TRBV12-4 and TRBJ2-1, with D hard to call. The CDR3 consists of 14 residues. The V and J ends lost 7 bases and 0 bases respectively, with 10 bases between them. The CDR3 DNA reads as TGTGCCAGCAACGCCCGGGCCTCCTACAATGAGCAGTTCTCC. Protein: CASNARASYNEQFS.

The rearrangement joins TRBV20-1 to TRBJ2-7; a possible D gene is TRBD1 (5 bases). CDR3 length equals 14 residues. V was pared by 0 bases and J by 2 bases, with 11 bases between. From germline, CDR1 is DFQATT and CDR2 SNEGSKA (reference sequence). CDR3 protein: CSARDGAKPYEQYF. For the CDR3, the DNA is TGCAGTGCTAGAGATGGGGCCAAACCCTACGAGCAGTACTTC.

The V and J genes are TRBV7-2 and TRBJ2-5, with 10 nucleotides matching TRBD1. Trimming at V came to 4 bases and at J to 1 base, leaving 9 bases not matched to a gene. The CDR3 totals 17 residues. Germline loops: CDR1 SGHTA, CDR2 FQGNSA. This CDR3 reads CASSSIRDRGVQETQYF. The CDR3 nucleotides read TGTGCCAGCAGCTCGATCCGGGACAGGGGAGTCCAAGAGACCCAGTACTTC.

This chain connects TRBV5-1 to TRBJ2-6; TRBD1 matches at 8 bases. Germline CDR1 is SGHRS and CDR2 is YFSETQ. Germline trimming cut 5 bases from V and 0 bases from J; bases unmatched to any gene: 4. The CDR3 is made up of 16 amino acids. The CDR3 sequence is CASSGTGLSGANVLTF. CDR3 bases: TGCGCCAGCAGTGGGACAGGCCTCTCTGGGGCCAACGTCCTGACTTTC.

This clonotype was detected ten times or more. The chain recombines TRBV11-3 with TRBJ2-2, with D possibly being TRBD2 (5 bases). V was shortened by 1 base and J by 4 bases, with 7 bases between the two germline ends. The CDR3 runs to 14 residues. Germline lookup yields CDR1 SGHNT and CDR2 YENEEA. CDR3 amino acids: CASSLGTFTGELFF. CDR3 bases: TGTGCCAGCAGCTTAGGGACTTTCACCGGGGAGCTGTTTTTT.

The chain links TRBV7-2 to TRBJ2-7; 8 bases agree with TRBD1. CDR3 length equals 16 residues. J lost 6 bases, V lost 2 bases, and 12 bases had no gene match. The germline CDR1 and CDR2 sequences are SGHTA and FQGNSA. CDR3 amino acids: CASSLRVRQGASEQYF. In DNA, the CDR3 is TGTGCCAGCAGCTTAAGAGTTCGGCAGGGGGCTAGCGAGCAGTACTTC.

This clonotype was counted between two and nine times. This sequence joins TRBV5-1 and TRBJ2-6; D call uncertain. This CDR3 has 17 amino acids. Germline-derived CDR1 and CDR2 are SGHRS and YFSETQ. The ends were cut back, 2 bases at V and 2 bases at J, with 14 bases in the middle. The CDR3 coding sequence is TGCGCCAGCAGCTTCATTAGCAGGCCCACTGGGGCCAACGTCCTGACTTTC. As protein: CASSFISRPTGANVLTF.

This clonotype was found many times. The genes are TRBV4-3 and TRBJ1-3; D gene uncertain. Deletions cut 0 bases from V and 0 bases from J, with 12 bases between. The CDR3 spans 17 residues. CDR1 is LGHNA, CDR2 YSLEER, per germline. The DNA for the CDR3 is TGCGCCAGCAGCCAAGATTTCCCGGGAAGCTCTGGAAACACCATATATTTT. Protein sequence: CASSQDFPGSSGNTIYF.

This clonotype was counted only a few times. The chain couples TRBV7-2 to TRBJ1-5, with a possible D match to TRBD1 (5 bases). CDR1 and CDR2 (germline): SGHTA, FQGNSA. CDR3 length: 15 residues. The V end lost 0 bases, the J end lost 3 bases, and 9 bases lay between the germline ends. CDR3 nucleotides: TGTGCCAGCAGCTTAGCGCCAGGGACCAATCAGCCCCAGCATTTT. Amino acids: CASSLAPGTNQPQHF.

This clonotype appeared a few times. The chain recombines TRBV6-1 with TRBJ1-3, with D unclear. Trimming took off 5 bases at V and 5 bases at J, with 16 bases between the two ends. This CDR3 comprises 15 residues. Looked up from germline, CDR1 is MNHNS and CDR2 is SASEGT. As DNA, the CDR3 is TGTGCCAGCAGTCGAGATCCGGGCGGCAGAAACACCATATATTTT. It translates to CASSRDPGGRNTIYF.

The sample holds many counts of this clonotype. CDR3 region: CSAFVYGTGDYGYTF. The CDR3 nucleotides read TGCAGTGCGTTCGTCTACGGGACAGGGGACTATGGCTACACCTTC. The genes are TRBV20-1 and TRBJ1-2; 10 bases line up with TRBD1. The CDR3 extends over 15 amino acids. Germline CDR1 DFQATT, CDR2 SNEGSKA (reference sequence). V shed 6 bases and J 3 bases; nucleotides not matched to a gene: 10.

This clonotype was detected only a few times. CDR3 region: CASSQERLARTYEQYF. The CDR3 DNA reads TGTGCCAGCAGCCAAGAAAGACTAGCGCGGACCTACGAGCAGTACTTC. V is TRBV14 and J is TRBJ2-7, with 8 positions matching TRBD2. CDR3 length: 16 residues. Trimming took 0 bases from V and 2 from J; bases not matched to a gene: 6. CDR1 and CDR2 from the germline V gene are SGHDN and FVKESK.

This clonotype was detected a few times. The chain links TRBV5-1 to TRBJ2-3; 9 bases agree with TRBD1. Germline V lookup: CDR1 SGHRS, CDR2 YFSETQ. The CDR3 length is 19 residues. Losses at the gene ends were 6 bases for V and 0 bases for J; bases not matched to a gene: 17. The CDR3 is CASKPPTRQGGASTDTQYF. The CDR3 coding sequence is TGCGCCAGCAAACCCCCTACCCGACAGGGGGGAGCTAGCACAGATACGCAGTATTTT.